This is a list of T cell receptor beta chains from one sample in a study of breast tumors, draining lymph nodes, adjacent tissues. One entry per CDR3 protein results from TCRdb running MiXCR on the multiplex PCR reads. This table has about 180,000 distinct CDR3 sequences, about 33% appearing once. Sequenced sample: axillary lymph node tissue. Receptors originate from a female donor with breast cancer. Some clones in this sample may be carry-over from other donors' samples. CDR3s include the opening cysteine and the closing phenylalanine or tryptophan. D genes are given only for firm matches. Expanded clones get a size class; other rows say once, few or many, or leave the size out.

clone_size	d_call	j_call	v_call	cdr3_aa	cdr3_nt
many	NA	TRBJ2-1	TRBV15	CATSSFGGPQFF	TGTGCCACCAGCAGCTTCGGGGGGCCTCAGTTCTTC
NA	TRBD1	TRBJ1-5	TRBV27	CASSPQGAGQPQHF	TGTGCCAGCAGCCCCCAGGGGGCAGGGCAGCCCCAGCATTTT
many	NA	TRBJ2-3	TRBV30	CAWSVGGTDTQYF	TGTGCCTGGAGTGTAGGGGGCACAGATACGCAGTATTTT
many	TRBD1	TRBJ2-7	TRBV7-9	CASSLVQGVTYEQYF	TGTGCCAGCAGTTTGGTTCAGGGGGTTACCTACGAGCAGTACTTC
many	NA	TRBJ2-1	TRBV7-9	CASSFLAPYNEQFF	TGTGCCAGCAGCTTCCTAGCTCCGTACAATGAGCAGTTCTTC
medium-sized	NA	TRBJ2-7	TRBV24-1	CATSDGDEQYF	TGTGCCACCAGTGATGGCGACGAGCAGTACTTC
NA	TRBD1	TRBJ2-1	TRBV24-1	CATSDFGWGTDNEQFF	TGTGCCACCAGTGATTTTGGGTGGGGGACAGATAATGAGCAGTTCTTC
many	NA	TRBJ1-6	TRBV6-2/TRBV6-3	CASTVLPSYNSPLHF	TGTGCCAGCACCGTTCTTCCCTCCTATAATTCACCCCTCCACTTT
many	NA	TRBJ1-2	TRBV27	CASSFWDTAFYGYTF	TGTGCCAGCAGTTTTTGGGACACCGCCTTCTATGGCTACACCTTC
NA	TRBD1	TRBJ2-1	TRBV6-5	CASSHRQGNEQFF	TGTGCCAGCAGTCACCGACAGGGGAATGAGCAGTTCTTC
NA	NA	TRBJ1-5	TRBV24-1	CATSYTSNQPQHF	TGTGCCACCAGTTACACATCCAATCAGCCCCAGCATTTT
many	NA	TRBJ2-2	TRBV12-3/TRBV12-4	CASSLGWGPDTGELFF	TGTGCCAGCAGTTTGGGGTGGGGCCCGGACACCGGGGAGCTGTTTTTT
few	NA	TRBJ1-4	TRBV20-1	CSAPRREWGNEKLFF	TGCAGTGCTCCCCGGCGGGAGTGGGGGAATGAAAAACTGTTTTTT
many	NA	TRBJ2-1	TRBV11-2	CASSKEGGWEYEQFF	TGTGCCAGCAGCAAGGAGGGGGGTTGGGAATATGAGCAGTTCTTC
many	NA	TRBJ2-7	TRBV5-5	CASSLILRDEQYF	TGTGCCAGCAGCTTGATCCTTAGGGACGAGCAGTACTTC
NA	NA	TRBJ2-4	TRBV7-2	CASSLGGQGVAKNIQYF	TGTGCCAGCAGCTTAGGAGGGCAGGGAGTCGCCAAAAACATTCAGTACTTC